This is a list of T cell receptor beta chains from one sample in a study of early T cells in non-severe SARS-CoV-2 infection. TCRdb fed the 5' RACE reads into MiXCR, producing one record per CDR3 protein. The data hold about 27,000 distinct CDR3 sequences, with 5% to 5.5% observed a single time. Sequencing input: whole blood. All receptors derive from an adult who was a healthcare worker with PCR-confirmed SARS-CoV-2 infection or an uninfected control (not recorded which). Both conserved end residues are part of each CDR3. D genes are given only for firm matches. The size entry is marked missing in some rows and otherwise reads once, few, many or a size class.

few,NA,TRBV7-2,CASSLGTATYEQYF
many,NA,TRBV4-3,CASSQDGGAGANVLTF
many,NA,TRBV7-2,CASSLGGPGEQYF
NA,NA,TRBV5-1,CASSLTGAGALSEELFF
medium-sized,NA,TRBV11-2,CASSMTRTGELFF
few,TRBD1,TRBV29-1,CSVRNRGPNEKLFF
many,TRBD2,TRBV5-1,CASKTSGTLEQYF
many,NA,TRBV11-2,CASSLGMGKTNTEAFF
few,NA,TRBV19,CASSIHGRDSTDTQYF
many,TRBD1,TRBV7-9,CASRSGTGDGANVLTF
few,NA,TRBV5-1,CASSLARGENTGELFF
few,NA,TRBV7-2,CASSLEIETQYF
many,NA,TRBV7-8,CASRPGLGGRQNIQYF
few,NA,TRBV3-1,CASRLSGFWGTQYF
medium-sized,TRBD1,TRBV9,CASSPPGQGISEQYF
many,NA,TRBV15,CATSSLVGDEQFF
medium-sized,TRBD1,TRBV5-6,CASSWKGTGKNIQYF
NA,NA,TRBV7-9,CASTPLGPGELFF
many,NA,TRBV12-3/TRBV12-4,CASSLEGNTIYF
many,NA,TRBV6-1,CASSDPYTEQFF
NA,NA,TRBV6-1,CASSVLRGIMSNQPQHF
many,NA,TRBV19,CASSIVLAATGELFF
NA,NA,TRBV11-2,CASSLGAGELFF
many,NA,TRBV5-4,CASTPRGRGGYTF
many,NA,TRBV7-2,CASSLYGRRNPTDTQYF
few,NA,TRBV5-1,CASSRTGNEKLFF
many,NA,TRBV11-2,CASSSRRRASGNTIYF
many,NA,TRBV3-1,CASSPQGISGNTIYF
many,NA,TRBV5-1,CASSLDWGRTEAFF
NA,TRBD1,TRBV6-2/TRBV6-3,CASSRIGTGLWEQYF
medium-sized,NA,TRBV18,CASSPRGETYEQYF
few,TRBD1,TRBV18,CASSPRQGVNTGELFF
many,TRBD1,TRBV3-1,CASSLRTGGWETQYF
many,NA,TRBV12-3/TRBV12-4,CASSRTSDNEQFF
many,NA,TRBV5-4,CASSLGYGEQFF
many,NA,TRBV6-5,CASSRTATNEKLFF
few,NA,TRBV6-2/TRBV6-3,CASSWTTTNEKLFF